This TCR beta chain was observed in a study of T cell responses to AZD1222 COVID-19 vaccine. Study conclusions and caveats: The study reported that nearly half of spike-specific TCRs target unmutated variant regions. Vaccine-related CD4 TCRs covered spike, predominating at 160-218 and 743-854.

Second doses at about 4 or about 12 weeks were pooled. Details on this clone: As yet, its antigen is unknown.

Libraries were prepared by immunoSEQ multiplex PCR; TCRdb keeps only in-frame clonotypes and omits some of them. This table holds around 78,000 clones, about nine tenths found once. Trimming left V 4 bases short and J 4 bases short, with 11 bases between. The CDR3 is 13 residues long. Germline V lookup: CDR1 SNHLY, CDR2 FYNNEI. The receptor was derived from an adult who received the AZD1222 COVID-19 vaccine. This chain links TRBV2 with TRBJ2-7, with D possibly TRBD1 on 6 matching bases. The source was peripheral blood, collected 28 days after the second AZD1222 dose. The CDR3 nucleotides read TGTGCCAGCAGTGGGACAGCCTGGTACGAGCAGTACTTC. Its translation: CASSGTAWYEQYF.